Shown below are 24 T cell receptor beta chains from a single sample sequenced in a study of cytomegalovirus exposure and HLA in healthy donors. PCR involved 60 Vbeta and 13 Jbeta primers. Profiled with immunoSEQ multiplex PCR; TCRdb holds only in-frame clones, not every one. The sample contains approximately 220,000 clones, less than 80% of which appear only once. The sequenced sample consisted of PBMCs. The receptors here all came from a girl aged 2 to 10 in good health and CMV-seronegative.

There are a few counts of this clone. The J gene is TRBJ2-7, the V gene TRBV4-1; the match to TRBD2 covers 8 bases. V dropped 0 bases and J dropped 5; count of bases not matched to a gene: 15. CDR1 and CDR2 (germline): MGHRA, YSYEKL. The CDR3 sequence is 18 residues long. In nucleotides, the CDR3 is TGCGCCAGCAGCCAAGATTCGCGGATTCTTAGCGGGATCGACGAGCAGTACTTC. Its translation is CASSQDSRILSGIDEQYF.

V and J are TRBV5-5 and TRBJ1-1, with a weak D call TRBD1 (5 bases). The CDR3 is 12 residues long. Germline values: CDR1 SGHKS, CDR2 YYEKEE (reference sequence). V dropped 4 bases and J dropped 12 bases, with 16 bases sitting between them. The CDR3 DNA is TGTGCCAGCAGCCCGCCCGGGCAGGGAACTTTCTTT. Translating it yields CASSPPGQGTFF.

V is TRBV10-3 and J is TRBJ2-3; perhaps TRBD2 as D (6 bases). Germline loops: CDR1 ENHRY, CDR2 SYGVKD. Trimming left V 8 bases short and J 0 bases short, with 15 bases between. The CDR3 has 15 amino acids. Here the CDR3 reads CAISRDLTSTDTQYF. In DNA, the CDR3 is TGTGCCATCTCCCGGGACTTAACTAGCACAGATACGCAGTATTTT.

This chain links TRBV25-1 with TRBJ2-1, with 10 positions matching TRBD2. Trimming removed 2 bases from V and 4 bases from J; junction bases left unmatched: 2. The CDR3 consists of 15 residues. Looked up from germline, CDR1 is MGHDK and CDR2 is SYGVNS. The CDR3 DNA reads as TGTGCCAGCAGTGAACCTAGCGGGAGATACAATGAGCAGTTCTTC. This encodes CASSEPSGRYNEQFF.

The rearrangement links TRBV30 to TRBJ2-6, with D hard to call. Between the trimmed V and J ends, which lost 0 bases and 4 bases, there was a span of 4 bases. CDR1 and CDR2 from the germline V gene are GTSNPN and SVGIG (reference sequence). The CDR3 covers 13 residues. CDR3 region: CAWSVRGANVLTF. In DNA, the CDR3 is TGTGCCTGGAGTGTTCGGGGGGCCAACGTCCTGACTTTC.

In its sample, this clone was seen a few times. V is TRBV6-1 and J is TRBJ2-7, with 7 bases aligning to TRBD2. Germline values: CDR1 MNHNS, CDR2 SASEGT. Trimming cost V 8 bases and J 7 bases; bases outside gene matches: 14. There are 14 residues in the CDR3. CDR3 coding DNA: TGTGCCAGCGGAAGAGGGAGGGCCGTTGATGAGCAGTACTTC. This encodes CASGRGRAVDEQYF.

The chain recombines TRBV6-1 with TRBJ1-1, with D tentatively TRBD1 (6 bases). V was pared by 4 bases and J by 0 bases, with 18 bases between. Germline CDR1 reads MNHNS; CDR2 reads SASEGT. This CDR3 region has 17 residues. In nucleotides, the CDR3 is TGTGCCAGCAGTGTGGGGGCAGGGAGCCTCATGAACACTGAAGCTTTCTTT. It specifies CASSVGAGSLMNTEAFF.

The CDR3 nucleotides are TGTGCCAGCTCACCAGGGGGGGGTCAGCCCCAGCATTTT. This codes for CASSPGGGQPQHF. The V call is TRBV18, the J call TRBJ1-5; D is perhaps TRBD1 (5 bases). There are 13 residues in the CDR3. The germline gives CDR1 KGHSH, CDR2 LQKENI. V lost 2 bases and J lost 6, with 8 bases in between.

For the CDR3, the DNA is TGTGCCAGCCGCGGGGCTGGGCGGGGTTCCCTGACCTACGAGCAGTACTTC. Protein sequence: CASRGAGRGSLTYEQYF. The genes are TRBV7-9 and TRBJ2-7; D is perhaps TRBD2 (6 bases). This CDR3 is 17 amino acids long. V gave up 8 bases and J gave up 2 bases, with 25 bases separating them. In germline, CDR1 is SEHNR, CDR2 FQNEAQ (reference sequence).

The chain is built from TRBV7-6 and TRBJ2-7; D call uncertain. This CDR3 contains 16 residues. CDR1 is SGHVS and CDR2 is FNYEAQ in the germline V gene. V was shortened by 2 bases and J by 0 bases, with 14 bases between the two germline ends. Here the CDR3 reads CASSLTATESSYEQYF. The CDR3 coding sequence is TGTGCCAGCAGCTTAACGGCGACGGAGAGCTCCTACGAGCAGTACTTC. Supplemented by reference TRBV7-6 and TRBJ2-7, the full variable domain reads GAGVSQSPRYKVTKRGQDVALRCDPISGHVSLYWYRQALGQGPEFLTYFNYEAQQDKSGLPNDRFSAERPEGSISTLTIQRTEQRDSAMYRCASSLTATESSYEQYFGPGTRLTVT.

This clone was seen just once. The chain couples TRBV29-1 to TRBJ2-7; no reliable D call. The CDR3 loop spans 13 amino acids. Trimming took off 7 bases at V and 0 bases at J, with 13 bases between the two ends. Germline V gene lookup returns CDR1 SQVTM and CDR2 ANQGSEA. CDR3 bases: TGCAGCGCCGGGTCCCGCGGCTCCTACGAGCAGTACTTC. Translating it yields CSAGSRGSYEQYF.

CDR3 coding DNA: TGTGCCAGCAGCCAAGATTTGCGTAGCAGACACAATGAGCAGTTCTTC. Translation gives CASSQDLRSRHNEQFF. The chain has TRBV4-2 and TRBJ2-1; D gene ambiguous. CDR1 LGHNA and CDR2 YNFKEQ come from the germline V gene. Deletions cut 0 bases from V and 5 bases from J, with 14 bases between. This CDR3 spans 16 amino acids.

This clone has a handful of counts. The chain uses TRBV29-1 and TRBJ1-2; D gene ambiguous. The germline V gene encodes CDR1 SQVTM and CDR2 ANQGSEA. The germline V and J ends were trimmed by 4 bases and 8 bases, with 20 bases remaining between them. The CDR3 runs to 14 residues. Here the CDR3 reads CSVGLQLKTGGYTF. The CDR3 region has the DNA TGCAGCGTTGGTCTTCAGCTGAAGACGGGGGGCTACACCTTC. The whole variable domain, filled in from reference TRBV29-1 and TRBJ1-2, reads SAVISQKPSRDICQRGTSLTIQCQVDSQVTMMFWYRQQPGQSLTLIATANQGSEATYESGFVIDKFPISRPNLTFSTLTVSNMSPEDSSIYLCSVGLQLKTGGYTFGSGTRLTVV.

The chain has TRBV9 and TRBJ2-7; no clear D gene. The germline gives CDR1 SGDLS, CDR2 YYNGEE. V lost 0 bases, J lost 1 base, and 5 bases lay in between. The CDR3 loop spans 13 amino acids. CDR3 sequence reads: CASSVGVSYEQYF. The CDR3 DNA reads TGTGCCAGCAGCGTAGGAGTATCCTACGAGCAGTACTTC.

This clone has more than one count but fewer than ten. The chain carries TRBV5-5 and TRBJ2-3; D is undetermined. The CDR3 runs 15 residues. Germline-derived CDR1 and CDR2 are SGHKS and YYEKEE (reference sequence). V was cut by 3 bases and J by 0 bases, with 11 bases left in between. The CDR3 sequence is CASSSRPASTDTQYF. In DNA, the CDR3 is TGTGCCAGCAGCTCTCGTCCAGCGAGCACAGATACGCAGTATTTT.

This chain links TRBV19 with TRBJ2-7; D is perhaps TRBD2 (5 bases). This CDR3 region has 16 residues. Germline lookup yields CDR1 LNHDA and CDR2 SQIVND (reference sequence). V lost 5 bases and J lost 5, with 22 bases in between. Here the CDR3 DNA reads TGTGCCAGTAGTGTTGGAGGTGATGTGAGGCTCAACGAGCAGTACTTC. Protein: CASSVGGDVRLNEQYF. Based on the CDR3 plus reference TRBV19 and TRBJ2-7, the full variable domain is DGGITQSPKYLFRKEGQNVTLSCEQNLNHDAMYWYRQDPGQGLRLIYYSQIVNDFQKGDIAEGYSVSREKKESFPLTVTSAQKNPTAFYLCASSVGGDVRLNEQYFGPGTRLTVT.

The V and J genes are TRBV18 and TRBJ2-4; 8 positions agree with TRBD1. CDR3 length: 16 residues. From germline, CDR1 is KGHSH and CDR2 LQKENI. Trimming took 3 bases from V and 15 from J; bases not matched to a gene: 19. DNA of the CDR3: TGTGCCAGCTCACCCCAGGGGCCCGGACAGGGAAGGATGGGGTACTTC. Translation gives CASSPQGPGQGRMGYF.

This clone has more than one count but fewer than ten. V gene TRBV7-9 combines with J gene TRBJ1-4; possibly TRBD1 for D (5 bases). The CDR3 length is 15 residues. Trimming cost V 2 bases and J 2 bases, with 9 bases left between them. Germline V gene sequence: CDR1 SEHNR, CDR2 FQNEAQ (reference sequence). CDR3 nucleotides: TGTGCCAGCAGCTTAATTGGGGGGACTAATGAAAAACTGTTTTTT. Protein: CASSLIGGTNEKLFF.

The rearrangement links TRBV7-9 to TRBJ2-7; 12 bases fit TRBD1. The V and J ends lost 4 bases and 1 base, in that order; junction bases with no gene match: 8. This CDR3 has 17 residues. Germline V gene sequence: CDR1 SEHNR, CDR2 FQNEAQ (reference sequence). The CDR3 reads CASSSTGTGGFSYEQYF. The DNA for the CDR3 is TGTGCCAGCAGCTCGACCGGGACAGGGGGCTTTTCCTACGAGCAGTACTTC. Full variable domain (outside the CDR3, taken from reference TRBV7-9 and TRBJ2-7): DTGVSQNPRHKITKRGQNVTFRCDPISEHNRLYWYRQTLGQGPEFLTYFQNEAQLEKSRLLSDRFSAERPKGSFSTLEIQRTEQGDSAMYLCASSSTGTGGFSYEQYFGPGTRLTVT.

V gene TRBV7-6 combines with J gene TRBJ1-3; 10 bases fit TRBD1. CDR3 length equals 16 residues. The V segment lost 3 bases and the J segment 0 bases; nucleotides outside the gene matches: 2. Germline V gives CDR1 SGHVS, CDR2 FNYEAQ. The chain's CDR3 is CASSLGQGISGNTIYF. In DNA form, the CDR3 reads TGTGCCAGCAGCTTGGGACAGGGGATCTCTGGAAACACCATATATTTT.

This chain joins TRBV18 and TRBJ1-1, with 7 nucleotides matching TRBD1. Trimming removed 3 bases from V and 4 bases from J; junction bases left unmatched: 5. Germline V gene lookup returns CDR1 KGHSH and CDR2 LQKENI. CDR3 length: 14 residues. In DNA form, the CDR3 reads TGTGCCAGCTCACCTAGGGGGCAGGGCACTGAAGCTTTCTTT. Protein product: CASSPRGQGTEAFF.

The chain employs TRBV5-4 and TRBJ2-1; TRBD2 agrees at 11 bases. V was clipped by 4 bases and J by 7 bases; unmatched bases: 10. Germline CDR1 reads SGHNT; CDR2 reads YYREEE (reference sequence). The length of the CDR3 is 16 residues. CDR3 sequence: CASSHIAGGPGNEQFF. The DNA for the CDR3 is TGTGCCAGCAGCCACATAGCGGGGGGGCCGGGGAATGAGCAGTTCTTC.

The J gene is TRBJ2-7, the V gene TRBV27, with a weak D call TRBD2 (5 bases). Per germline, CDR1 MNHEY and CDR2 SMNVEV (reference sequence). This CDR3 has 16 residues. V gave up 7 bases and J gave up 0 bases, with 19 bases separating them. In nucleotides, the CDR3 is TGTGCCAGCACCCCAACGGGGATGTCAAGCTCCTACGAGCAGTACTTC. This gives the protein CASTPTGMSSSYEQYF.

As for this clone: At one end, the junction sequence differs from germline, possibly due to a read error. The rearrangement uses TRBV19 and TRBJ1-5; D remains ambiguous. Per the germline V gene, CDR1 is LNHDA and CDR2 is SQIVND (reference sequence). CDR3 size: 14 residues. The CDR3 coding sequence is TGTGCCAGTAGTATCGGAACAGTAAATCGGCCCCAGCATTTT. Translated: CASSIGTVNRPQHF.